These 29 T cell receptor beta chains came from one sample sequenced in a study of blood T cell repertoires in COVID-19. This table comes from immunoSEQ multiplex PCR, and its TCRdb copy is limited to in-frame clones, with some not included. This table holds roughly 230,000 clones, around 81% found once. Material for sequencing was PBMCs or T cells enriched from blood (not recorded which). Source of these receptors: a man between 50 and 59 years old who had recovered from COVID-19.

The V and J genes are TRBV7-9 and TRBJ2-7, with 9 positions matching TRBD2. CDR3 length: 15 residues. The V and J ends lost 0 bases and 3 bases, in that order; junction bases with no gene match: 3. Germline V lookup: CDR1 SEHNR, CDR2 FQNEAQ (reference sequence). The CDR3 DNA is TGTGCCAGCAGCTTAGCTGCGGGAGGGATCTACGAGCAGTACTTC. Its translation: CASSLAAGGIYEQYF.

This clone occurred once. The chain uses TRBV10-3 and TRBJ2-4; TRBD2 aligns across 8 bases. Per germline, CDR1 ENHRY and CDR2 SYGVKD. This CDR3 has 16 amino acids. The junction had 6 bases not matched to a gene; V was cut back by 5 bases and J by 0 bases. The CDR3: CAISSGGLLAKNIQYF. The CDR3 DNA reads TGTGCCATCAGTTCGGGAGGGCTATTAGCCAAAAACATTCAGTACTTC.

This CDR3 is CASSINRGPPIIEAFF. In nucleotides, the CDR3 is TGTGCCAGTAGTATTAACAGGGGCCCTCCCATTATTGAAGCTTTCTTT. The gene calls are TRBV19 and TRBJ1-1; 7 positions agree with TRBD1. The CDR3 sequence is 16 residues long. The J segment lost 7 bases and the V segment lost 3 bases, leaving 14 bases of the junction unmatched. Germline-derived CDR1 and CDR2 are LNHDA and SQIVND (reference sequence).

The V call is TRBV2, the J call TRBJ2-1, with D maybe TRBD2 (7 bases). Germline V gene sequence: CDR1 SNHLY, CDR2 FYNNEI. The CDR3 runs to 18 residues. V was shortened by 7 bases and J by 4 bases, with 26 bases between the two germline ends. CDR3 amino acids: CASIFLFEGGHRYNEQFF. The CDR3 bases are TGTGCCAGCATCTTTCTCTTCGAGGGGGGGCACAGATACAATGAGCAGTTCTTC.

The chain carries TRBV7-2 and TRBJ1-2; 8 bases line up with TRBD1. The germline V gene has CDR1 SGHTA and CDR2 FQGNSA. The V and J ends lost 3 bases and 6 bases, in that order; junction bases with no gene match: 3. This CDR3 region has 13 residues. The chain's CDR3 is CASSFDRGNGYTF. The CDR3 nucleotides read TGTGCCAGCAGCTTCGACAGGGGAAATGGCTACACCTTC.

The V and J genes are TRBV6-5 and TRBJ1-5; 9 nucleotides align to TRBD1. V shed 2 bases and J 7 bases; nucleotides not matched to a gene: 3. The CDR3 covers 14 residues. Per germline, CDR1 MNHEY and CDR2 SVGAGI. The DNA of the CDR3 is TGTGCCAGCAGTTACCCGGACAGGGGCCAGCCCCAGCATTTT. Amino acids: CASSYPDRGQPQHF.

The chain links TRBV28 to TRBJ2-2, with TRBD2 matching 12 bases. The CDR3 is 18 amino acids. The J segment lost 1 base and the V segment lost 5 bases, leaving 8 bases of the junction unmatched. CDR1 is MDHEN, CDR2 SYDVKM, per germline. Here the CDR3 DNA reads TGTGCCAGCAGTCCCCACCCGACTAGCGGGGGGAACACCGGGGAGCTGTTTTTT. Translated, it gives CASSPHPTSGGNTGELFF.

This clone was seen just once. The chain carries TRBV2 and TRBJ1-1, with 7 nucleotides matching TRBD1. There are 13 residues in the CDR3. Germline V gene lookup returns CDR1 SNHLY and CDR2 FYNNEI. V shed 5 bases and J 1 base; nucleotides not matched to a gene: 1. CDR3 sequence reads: CASSRTGNTEAFF. CDR3 coding DNA: TGTGCCAGCAGTAGGACAGGGAACACTGAAGCTTTCTTT.

This clone was seen more than once but under ten times. This sequence joins TRBV14 and TRBJ2-3; the D gene is possibly TRBD2 (6 bases). With 1 base removed from V and 0 bases from J, the gap between germline ends came to 11 bases. There are 16 residues in the CDR3. The germline V gene has CDR1 SGHDN and CDR2 FVKESK. As DNA, the CDR3 is TGTGCCAGCAGCCAAGTCGCGGGGACTAGCACAGATACGCAGTATTTT. It encodes CASSQVAGTSTDTQYF.

CDR3 loop: CASSKRPSGYSYNEQFF. The CDR3 nucleotides read TGTGCCAGCAGCAAACGTCCTAGCGGGTACTCCTACAATGAGCAGTTCTTC. The chain has TRBV7-2 and TRBJ2-1; TRBD2 matches 8 bases. The junction had 9 bases not matched to a gene; V was cut back by 5 bases and J by 0 bases. The CDR3 runs to 17 residues. CDR1 is SGHTA and CDR2 is FQGNSA in the germline V gene.

This clone came up once. This chain links TRBV7-2 with TRBJ1-5; 9 bases line up with TRBD1. Per the germline V gene, CDR1 is SGHTA and CDR2 is FQGNSA. J gave up 9 bases and V 7 bases, and 7 bases lay outside the gene matches. The CDR3 runs to 13 residues. In nucleotides, the CDR3 is TGTGCCAGCACCTCACAGGGGGCAGGGCCCCAGCATTTT. This translates into CASTSQGAGPQHF.

The rearrangement links TRBV10-3 to TRBJ2-1; weak D call: TRBD2 (5 bases). Germline CDR1 ENHRY, CDR2 SYGVKD. The CDR3 is made up of 17 amino acids. Trimming removed 6 bases at V and 0 bases at J, with 18 bases between. CDR3 loop: CAIRDNSGSSSYNEQFF. The CDR3 nucleotides are TGTGCCATCAGAGACAACTCGGGGTCCAGCTCCTACAATGAGCAGTTCTTC.

CDR3 sequence reads: CASSPSGTEIHF. In nucleotides, the CDR3 is TGTGCCAGTAGTCCCTCCGGGACTGAGATCCACTTT. The chain combines TRBV19 with TRBJ1-6; a weak D match, TRBD1 (5 bases). This CDR3 spans 12 amino acids. The V and J ends lost 5 bases and 17 bases respectively, with 16 bases between them. Germline CDR1 is LNHDA and CDR2 is SQIVND (reference sequence).

V is TRBV10-3 and J is TRBJ1-3, with a weak D call TRBD1 (5 bases). Germline values: CDR1 ENHRY, CDR2 SYGVKD. V was pared by 7 bases and J by 2 bases, with 12 bases between. The CDR3 is 14 residues long. CDR3 nucleotide sequence: TGTGCCATCACCGCTTCGGGGGCTGGAAACACCATATATTTT. This translates into CAITASGAGNTIYF.

V is TRBV3-1 (or the pseudogene TRBV3-2) and J is TRBJ2-7; D is uncertain. Trimming cost V 2 bases and J 0 bases, with 5 bases left between them. The CDR3 has 13 amino acids. Germline V gene sequence: CDR1 LGHDT, CDR2 YNNKEL (reference sequence). CDR3 amino acids: CASSQPPSYEQYF. In nucleotides, the CDR3 is TGTGCCAGCAGCCAACCTCCCTCCTACGAGCAGTACTTC.

This clone has only a few counts. In DNA form, the CDR3 reads TGTGCCAGCAGTACGCAGCGGGAGGGCCAGGGGCAGTACTTC. Its translation: CASSTQREGQGQYF. The rearrangement links TRBV6-5 to TRBJ2-7; TRBD2 matches 10 bases. Trimming removed 5 bases from V and 9 bases from J; junction bases left unmatched: 10. The CDR3 extends over 14 amino acids. CDR1 MNHEY and CDR2 SVGAGI come from the germline V gene.

This chain joins TRBV7-3 and TRBJ2-1; the D gene is possibly TRBD2 (6 bases). The germline V and J ends were trimmed by 2 bases and 7 bases, with 12 bases remaining between them. The CDR3 is 14 residues long. CDR1 and CDR2 from the germline V gene are SGHTA and FQGTGA. CDR3 DNA: TGTGCCAGCAGCTTATTGGGGGACTCTAATGAGCAGTTCTTC. This translates into CASSLLGDSNEQFF.

V and J are TRBV5-1 and TRBJ2-7; 7 bases fit TRBD1. Germline CDR1 is SGHRS and CDR2 is YFSETQ. The CDR3 spans 14 residues. V gave up 4 bases and J gave up 2 bases; unmatched junction bases: 6. The CDR3 loop reads CASSQPGQAYEQYF. CDR3 DNA: TGCGCCAGCAGCCAACCTGGACAGGCCTACGAGCAGTACTTC.

The V gene is TRBV5-6, the J gene TRBJ2-7; D is undetermined. The CDR3 has 13 amino acids. CDR1 is SGHDT, CDR2 YYEEEE, per germline. V was pared by 4 bases and J by 4 bases, with 12 bases between. The CDR3: CASSEEPSYEQYF. CDR3 nucleotides: TGTGCCAGCAGCGAAGAGCCGAGTTACGAGCAGTACTTC. Filled out from reference TRBV5-6 and TRBJ2-7, the complete variable domain reads DAGVTQSPTHLIKTRGQQVTLRCSPKSGHDTVSWYQQALGQGPQFIFQYYEEEERQRGNFPDRFSGHQFPNYSSELNVNALLLGDSALYLCASSEEPSYEQYFGPGTRLTVT.

The J gene is TRBJ1-6, the V gene TRBV3-1 (or the pseudogene TRBV3-2), with D maybe TRBD1 (5 bases). Trimming left V 1 base short and J 11 bases short, with 9 bases between. CDR1 and CDR2 (germline): LGHDT, YNNKEL (reference sequence). The CDR3 covers 13 residues. This CDR3 reads CASSQAGVPPLHF. CDR3 sequence (DNA): TGTGCCAGCAGCCAAGCGGGGGTCCCACCCCTCCACTTT.

V gene TRBV5-6 combines with J gene TRBJ1-4; 7 positions agree with TRBD1. V was clipped by 3 bases and J by 5 bases; unmatched bases: 4. The CDR3 totals 14 residues. CDR1 and CDR2 (germline): SGHDT, YYEEEE. CDR3 residues: CASSWDSENEKLFF. As DNA, the CDR3 is TGTGCCAGCAGCTGGGACAGCGAGAATGAAAAACTGTTTTTT. The full variable domain, with the rest looked up from reference TRBV5-6 and TRBJ1-4, is DAGVTQSPTHLIKTRGQQVTLRCSPKSGHDTVSWYQQALGQGPQFIFQYYEEEERQRGNFPDRFSGHQFPNYSSELNVNALLLGDSALYLCASSWDSENEKLFFGSGTQLSVL.

The rearrangement links TRBV28 to TRBJ2-1; a possible D gene is TRBD1 (6 bases). CDR3 length equals 11 residues. Germline V lookup: CDR1 MDHEN, CDR2 SYDVKM. V lost 10 bases and J lost 12, with 16 bases in between. CDR3 coding DNA: TGTGCCACAGAAGGGGGAGAGGCGCAGTTCTTC. Protein: CATEGGEAQFF.

This chain links TRBV7-9 with TRBJ2-1; no definite D call. The V gene lost 5 bases and the J gene lost 2 bases, with 13 bases spanning the gap. The CDR3 consists of 15 residues. Germline V gives CDR1 SEHNR, CDR2 FQNEAQ (reference sequence). The chain's CDR3 is CASSPPLGPYNEQFF. The CDR3 DNA sequence: TGTGCCAGCAGCCCTCCACTGGGCCCCTACAATGAGCAGTTCTTC.

In DNA, the CDR3 is TGTGCCATCAGTGAGGGAAGACTAGCGGTAGCCTACGAGCAGTACTTC. Its translation: CAISEGRLAVAYEQYF. The chain links TRBV10-3 to TRBJ2-7; TRBD2 aligns across 9 bases. V was clipped by 2 bases and J by 2 bases; unmatched bases: 7. Germline assignment: CDR1 ENHRY and CDR2 SYGVKD. CDR3 length: 16 residues.

In its sample, this clone was seen a few times. The rearrangement links TRBV18 to TRBJ1-5; D not certain. This CDR3 contains 14 residues. Germline loops: CDR1 KGHSH, CDR2 LQKENI. The V and J ends lost 3 bases and 9 bases respectively, with 15 bases between them. In nucleotides, the CDR3 is TGTGCCAGCTCACCGTCGACAACCAGCGGGCCCCAGCATTTT. Protein sequence: CASSPSTTSGPQHF.

The chain has TRBV23-1 and TRBJ1-1; the match to TRBD1 covers 12 bases. TRBV23-1 is assigned to the ORF class and has an uncertain function. The trim removed 0 bases at V and 1 base at J, leaving 6 bases unmatched. The CDR3 is made up of 18 amino acids. CDR3 DNA sequence: TGCGCCAGCAGTCAATCGGTAGGGGACAGGGGGCGGAACACTGAAGCTTTCTTT. Its protein product is CASSQSVGDRGRNTEAFF.

J is TRBJ2-1 and V is TRBV9; the D is unclear. The V end was cut by 3 bases, the J end by 0 bases, with 4 bases between. The CDR3 consists of 13 residues. Germline V CDR1 and CDR2: SGDLS, YYNGEE. CDR3 amino acids: CASSAVSYNEQFF. The CDR3, as DNA: TGTGCCAGCAGCGCGGTCTCCTACAATGAGCAGTTCTTC.

This clone has more than one count but fewer than ten. CDR3 in amino acids: CASSSRGNDEAFF. The CDR3 region has the DNA TGTGCCAGCAGTTCGAGGGGGAACGATGAAGCTTTCTTT. The chain carries TRBV6-5 and TRBJ1-1; a possible D gene is TRBD1 (6 bases). Trimming took 4 bases from V and 7 from J, leaving 13 bases between them. CDR1 and CDR2 (germline): MNHEY, SVGAGI. This CDR3 is 13 amino acids long.

The rearrangement joins TRBV5-8 to TRBJ2-3, with 13 bases that match TRBD2. The CDR3 runs 18 residues. Germline V gives CDR1 SGHTS, CDR2 YDEGEE. The trim removed 5 bases at V and 5 bases at J, leaving 14 bases unmatched. CDR3 nucleotide sequence: TGTGCCAGCAGATCCGGACTAGCGGGAGTTGAGTGGAGAGATACGCAGTATTTT. Translation gives CASRSGLAGVEWRDTQYF.